This is a list of T cell receptor beta chains from one sample in a study of control samples from healthy donors and cancer patients. Method: immunoSEQ multiplex PCR; TCRdb's copy keeps in-frame clones and lacks some. The table has tens of thousands of clones, about 95% seen once. The sequenced sample was blood. The receptors were sampled from a woman aged 25-40 years in good health. The CDR3 runs from the conserved cysteine through the conserved F or W. Fields, in order: D gene, J gene, clone size, V gene, CDR3 DNA, CDR3 protein. D genes are given only for firm matches. Rows may omit the clone size; those that give it use once, few, many or a size class.

D gene: .
J gene: TRBJ1-4
clone size: .
V gene: TRBV10-3
CDR3 DNA: TGTGCCATCAGTGAAATGGGGCGTGGGGAAAAACTGTTTTTT
CDR3 protein: CAISEMGRGEKLFF

D gene: TRBD1
J gene: TRBJ1-1
clone size: .
V gene: TRBV30
CDR3 DNA: TGTGCCTGGAAAAGGACAGGGGGCTCCTTGAACACTGAAGCTTTCTTT
CDR3 protein: CAWKRTGGSLNTEAFF

D gene: .
J gene: TRBJ1-4
clone size: .
V gene: TRBV5-4
CDR3 DNA: TGTGCCAGCAGCTCCGCAGAGACAACTAATGAAAAACTGTTTTTT
CDR3 protein: CASSSAETTNEKLFF

D gene: .
J gene: TRBJ1-2
clone size: .
V gene: TRBV5-1
CDR3 DNA: TGCGCCAGCAGCTTGGTTCGGGGTTTGGGCTATGGCTACACCTTC
CDR3 protein: CASSLVRGLGYGYTF

D gene: .
J gene: TRBJ2-2
clone size: once
V gene: TRBV18
CDR3 DNA: TGTGCCAGCTCACCAGAAGGGTCCGGGGAGCTGTTTTTT
CDR3 protein: CASSPEGSGELFF

D gene: .
J gene: TRBJ1-2
clone size: .
V gene: TRBV19
CDR3 DNA: TGTGCCAGTAGTAAGGGGCTAAACTATGGCTACACCTTC
CDR3 protein: CASSKGLNYGYTF

D gene: .
J gene: TRBJ1-1
clone size: .
V gene: TRBV2
CDR3 DNA: TGTGCCAGCTGCAAACAGGGTGGGGACACTGAAGCTTTCTTT
CDR3 protein: CASCKQGGDTEAFF

D gene: TRBD1
J gene: TRBJ1-1
clone size: .
V gene: TRBV24-1
CDR3 DNA: TGTGCCACCAGTGATACCCTGGGACAGGGGAAGGCTTTCTTT
CDR3 protein: CATSDTLGQGKAFF

D gene: .
J gene: TRBJ1-1
clone size: .
V gene: TRBV5-4
CDR3 DNA: TGTGCCAGCAGCTCGATGAACACTGAAGCTTTCTTT
CDR3 protein: CASSSMNTEAFF

D gene: TRBD1
J gene: TRBJ1-3
clone size: .
V gene: TRBV19
CDR3 DNA: TGTGCCAGTAGTATGGTGTTGGGACAGGGCACCACCATATATTTT
CDR3 protein: CASSMVLGQGTTIYF

D gene: TRBD2
J gene: TRBJ2-3
clone size: few
V gene: TRBV27
CDR3 DNA: TGTGCCAGCAGCCCGTCTAGCGGGGGGGCCTTGGATACGCAGTATTTT
CDR3 protein: CASSPSSGGALDTQYF

D gene: .
J gene: TRBJ1-4
clone size: .
V gene: TRBV6-5
CDR3 DNA: TGTGCCAGCAGTTACTCGAATTCTAATGAAAAACTGTTTTTT
CDR3 protein: CASSYSNSNEKLFF

D gene: .
J gene: TRBJ1-5
clone size: few
V gene: TRBV19
CDR3 DNA: TGTGCCAGTAGTATAGGTAAACAGGGCCAGCCCCAGCATTTT
CDR3 protein: CASSIGKQGQPQHF

D gene: .
J gene: TRBJ1-2
clone size: .
V gene: TRBV18
CDR3 DNA: TGTGCCAGCTCACGACGGGGTGGCGGCTACACCTTC
CDR3 protein: CASSRRGGGYTF

D gene: TRBD2
J gene: TRBJ2-1
clone size: .
V gene: TRBV9
CDR3 DNA: TGTGCCAGCAGCCTTGGGACTAGCGGGACGCTAAATGAGCAGTTCTTC
CDR3 protein: CASSLGTSGTLNEQFF

D gene: TRBD1
J gene: TRBJ1-2
clone size: .
V gene: TRBV12-3/TRBV12-4
CDR3 DNA: TGTGCCAGCAGTTTAACAGGGGCCTATGGCTACACCTTC
CDR3 protein: CASSLTGAYGYTF

D gene: .
J gene: TRBJ1-6
clone size: once
V gene: TRBV10-1
CDR3 DNA: TGCGCCAGCAGTGAGTCCCGGACGACGAATTCACCCCTCCACTTT
CDR3 protein: CASSESRTTNSPLHF